What follows are 17 T cell receptor beta chains derived from one specimen sequenced in a study of T cells after yellow fever vaccination. TCRdb fed the 5' RACE reads into MiXCR, producing one record per CDR3 protein. Among roughly 300,000 distinct CDR3 sequences listed, approximately 8% were seen once. Sample: PBMCs, taken more than 35 days after the first yellow fever vaccination. The receptors were sampled from a man younger than 30 who received the YFV17D yellow fever vaccine.

This clonotype was found many times. The DNA for the CDR3 is TGTGCCAGCAGCCAAGTGAATAGCGGGGGGCCCGGGGAGCTGTTTTTT. Protein sequence: CASSQVNSGGPGELFF. The chain uses TRBV3-1 and TRBJ2-2; 10 bases map to TRBD2. The length of the CDR3 is 16 residues. Germline CDR1 reads LGHDT; CDR2 reads YNNKEL (reference sequence). J lost 6 bases, V lost 1 base, and 5 bases had no gene match.

The V call is TRBV5-1, the J call TRBJ2-3; D gene unclear. The V gene lost 4 bases and the J gene lost 3 bases, with 18 bases spanning the gap. Germline V gene data show CDR1 as SGHRS and CDR2 as YFSETQ. The CDR3 contains 16 residues. CDR3 amino acids: CASSLAASSFTDTQYF. The CDR3, as DNA: TGCGCCAGCAGCCTGGCCGCTAGTTCATTTACAGATACGCAGTATTTT.

The V and J genes are TRBV11-2 and TRBJ1-1, with D perhaps TRBD1 (6 bases). Trimming cost V 5 bases and J 10 bases, with 17 bases left between them. Germline assignment: CDR1 SGHAT and CDR2 FQNNGV. This CDR3 comprises 13 residues. For the CDR3, the DNA is TGTGCCAGCAGCCCGTCGACTGCACAGGGAGCTTTCTTT. Translated, it gives CASSPSTAQGAFF. Using reference TRBV11-2 and TRBJ1-1 for the parts outside the CDR3, the full variable domain is EAGVAQSPRYKIIEKRQSVAFWCNPISGHATLYWYQQILGQGPKLLIQFQNNGVVDDSQLPKDRFSAERLKGVDSTLKIQPAKLEDSAVYLCASSPSTAQGAFFGQGTRLTVV.

The CDR3 here is CASSQTQGQGTQYF. In DNA form, the CDR3 reads TGCGCCAGCAGCCAGACACAGGGGCAGGGTACGCAGTATTTT. The chain has TRBV5-1 and TRBJ2-3; 7 nucleotides agree with TRBD1. The CDR3 is 14 residues long. Trimming removed 4 bases from V and 8 bases from J; junction bases left unmatched: 10. Germline loops: CDR1 SGHRS, CDR2 YFSETQ.

The genes are TRBV24-1 and TRBJ2-5; D is perhaps TRBD2 (7 bases). CDR1 KGHDR and CDR2 SFDVKD come from the germline V gene. The CDR3 is made up of 13 amino acids. Trimming pared 9 bases from V and 4 bases from J, leaving 14 bases between. The CDR3, as DNA: TGTGCCACCTCGGGGGGCCAAGGAGAGACCCAGTACTTC. It translates to CATSGGQGETQYF.

Of note for this clonotype: This may stem from a read error, because a much larger clone lies one nucleotide away. V gene TRBV6-2 or TRBV6-3 combines with J gene TRBJ2-1; TRBD2 is a possible D gene (6 bases). The CDR3 covers 14 residues. V was trimmed by 10 bases and J by 7 bases, leaving 20 bases between them. CDR1 is MNHEY and CDR2 is SVGEGT in the germline V gene. The chain's CDR3 is CANTFHAGGNEQFF. CDR3 nucleotide sequence: TGTGCCAACACCTTCCACGCAGGAGGGAATGAGCAGTTCTTC.

This clonotype was detected only a few times. The chain combines TRBV20-1 with TRBJ1-6, with D hard to call. Germline CDR1 DFQATT, CDR2 SNEGSKA (reference sequence). The length of the CDR3 is 14 residues. Trimming took 0 bases from V and 8 from J, leaving 11 bases between them. The chain's CDR3 is CSARDPSSYSPLHF. In nucleotides, the CDR3 is TGCAGTGCTAGAGATCCGAGTAGTTATTCACCCCTCCACTTT.

A few counts support this clonotype. The gene calls are TRBV6-5 and TRBJ1-5; no clear D gene. The CDR3 length is 14 residues. V dropped 2 bases and J dropped 4 bases, with 9 bases sitting between them. In germline, CDR1 is MNHEY, CDR2 SVGAGI. The CDR3 reads CASSYGPLNQPQHF. The DNA of the CDR3 is TGTGCCAGCAGTTACGGCCCCCTAAATCAGCCCCAGCATTTT.

There are many counts of this clonotype. The chain is built from TRBV7-2 and TRBJ1-2, with no clear D. CDR3 size: 14 residues. Germline V gene lookup returns CDR1 SGHTA and CDR2 FQGNSA. V was shortened by 1 base and J by 7 bases, with 13 bases between the two germline ends. The CDR3 here is CASSLESGVRGYTF. The CDR3 DNA is TGTGCCAGCAGCTTAGAGTCCGGGGTCCGTGGCTACACCTTC.

The chain is built from TRBV4-1 and TRBJ2-1, with 7 bases fitting TRBD2. Germline V lookup: CDR1 MGHRA, CDR2 YSYEKL. This CDR3 region has 16 residues. The trim removed 4 bases at V and 1 base at J, leaving 7 bases unmatched. The DNA of the CDR3 is TGCGCCAGCAGCCGACTCGGGGGGTCGTCCTACAATGAGCAGTTCTTC. Translated, it gives CASSRLGGSSYNEQFF.

This clonotype showed up just a few times. A junction end diverges from the germline sequence, so it may reflect a read error. The chain couples TRBV19 to TRBJ1-2, with D hard to call. Germline V gene sequence: CDR1 LNHDA, CDR2 SQIVND (reference sequence). The CDR3 has 12 residues. CDR3 sequence reads: CASNPPGYGYTF. The CDR3 nucleotides are TGTGCGAGTAACCCCCCAGGTTACGGCTACACCTTC.

This clonotype came up a few times. V gene TRBV29-1 combines with J gene TRBJ1-1, with 7 positions matching TRBD1. V shed 3 bases and J 4 bases; nucleotides not matched to a gene: 5. CDR3 length: 13 amino acids. Germline lookup yields CDR1 SQVTM and CDR2 ANQGSEA. CDR3 sequence reads: CSVDMYRGTEAFF. The CDR3 bases are TGCAGCGTTGATATGTACAGGGGCACTGAAGCTTTCTTT.

This clonotype has ten or more counts. The rearrangement uses TRBV6-1 and TRBJ2-2; the D gene is possibly TRBD2 (6 bases). Per germline, CDR1 MNHNS and CDR2 SASEGT. The CDR3 has 15 amino acids. V lost 6 bases to trimming and J lost 1 base, with 12 bases between them. This chain's CDR3 is CASRTSGVNTGELFF. The CDR3 nucleotides are TGTGCCAGCAGGACCTCGGGGGTGAACACCGGGGAGCTGTTTTTT.

The chain carries TRBV18 and TRBJ1-2, with a possible D match to TRBD1 (6 bases). In germline, CDR1 is KGHSH, CDR2 LQKENI. Trimming stripped 3 bases from V and 8 bases from J, with 16 bases between. The CDR3 has 14 amino acids. The CDR3 sequence is CASSPTRGLDGYTF. The CDR3 DNA follows: TGTGCCAGCTCACCGACCCGGGGGCTGGACGGCTACACCTTC. Complete variable domain (other parts from reference TRBV18 and TRBJ1-2): NAGVMQNPRHLVRRRGQEARLRCSPMKGHSHVYWYRQLPEEGLKFMVYLQKENIIDESGMPKERFSAEFPKEGPSILRIQQVVRGDSAAYFCASSPTRGLDGYTFGSGTRLTVV.

The table lists this clonotype with a few counts. V is TRBV29-1 and J is TRBJ1-1, with D possibly TRBD1 on 6 matching bases. The germline V and J ends were trimmed by 7 bases and 5 bases, with 29 bases remaining between them. This CDR3 region has 17 residues. CDR1 and CDR2 (germline): SQVTM, ANQGSEA. This CDR3 reads CSAGGLDSGYRWTEAFF. The CDR3 nucleotides read TGCAGCGCCGGGGGGCTAGACAGCGGGTACCGATGGACTGAAGCTTTCTTT. Variable domain in full (rest from reference TRBV29-1 and TRBJ1-1): SAVISQKPSRDICQRGTSLTIQCQVDSQVTMMFWYRQQPGQSLTLIATANQGSEATYESGFVIDKFPISRPNLTFSTLTVSNMSPEDSSIYLCSAGGLDSGYRWTEAFFGQGTRLTVV.

This clonotype turned up a few times. CDR3 DNA sequence: TGTGCCAGCAGCCAACTGTCTGGAAACACCATATATTTT. It specifies CASSQLSGNTIYF. The chain combines TRBV3-1 with TRBJ1-3; D is undetermined. Germline CDR1 LGHDT, CDR2 YNNKEL (reference sequence). Trimming removed 2 bases at V and 1 base at J, with 3 bases between. The CDR3 is 13 residues long.

CDR3 nucleotide sequence: TGTGCCAGCACTCAAACGGGGGGGTATGGCTACACCTTC. Translated, it gives CASTQTGGYGYTF. The chain recombines TRBV12-3 or TRBV12-4 with TRBJ1-2, with D maybe TRBD1 (5 bases). This CDR3 is built from 13 residues. V lost 7 bases and J lost 5, with 14 bases in between.